This T cell receptor (beta chain) was identified in a study of response to subunit inactivated influenza vaccine. Broader study findings: New T cells are recruited in small numbers by each seasonal influenza vaccination, according to the authors' suggestion.

Of note for this clonotype: As yet, its antigen is unknown.

TCRdb passed the RT-PCR reads through MiXCR, listing each CDR3 protein once. The table includes approximately 700,000 distinct CDR3 sequences, less than 20% detected once. The germline gives CDR1 DFQATT, CDR2 SNEGSKA (reference sequence). CDR3 length equals 14 residues. V was trimmed by 7 bases and J by 0 bases, leaving 15 bases between them. This chain uses TRBV20-1 with TRBJ1-1; D is unclear. This sample comprised PBMCs from blood, obtained 11 to 12 days after vaccination. The TCR originated in a man aged 45-65 years who received an inactivated influenza vaccine. The CDR3 sequence is CSVIAGNMNTEAFF. The CDR3 bases are TGCAGTGTCATAGCGGGAAACATGAACACTGAAGCTTTCTTT.